What follows are 21 T cell receptor beta chains derived from one specimen sequenced in a study of cytomegalovirus exposure and HLA in healthy donors. Primers included in the PCR were 60 Vbeta and 13 Jbeta primers. Clones were sequenced by immunoSEQ multiplex PCR, and TCRdb holds only the in-frame ones, with some missing. The sample shows under 150,000 clones, 70% to 80% of them seen only once. Sequencing used PBMCs. The receptors were gathered from a woman aged 40-49 years in good health and CMV-seropositive.

V gene TRBV7-6 combines with J gene TRBJ2-5; 7 nucleotides align to TRBD1. The CDR3 runs to 16 residues. Trimming cost V 1 base and J 5 bases; bases outside gene matches: 10. Germline CDR1 SGHVS, CDR2 FNYEAQ. The CDR3 nucleotides are TGTGCCAGCAGCTTAGAGTCGACAGGGATCACGGAGACCCAGTACTTC. Its translation is CASSLESTGITETQYF.

For the CDR3, the DNA is TGTGCCAGCAGTTACTCGGGACTAGCGGGAGCGGCGACCCAGTACTTC. As protein: CASSYSGLAGAATQYF. The rearrangement uses TRBV6-5 and TRBJ2-5; 14 bases line up with TRBD2. The germline gives CDR1 MNHEY, CDR2 SVGAGI. Losses at the gene ends were 0 bases for V and 7 bases for J; bases not matched to a gene: 4. CDR3 length: 16 amino acids.

With respect to this clone: Mismatch with germline at one junction end may stem from a read error. CDR3 sequence reads: CASSRQSAGGTDTQYF. The CDR3 region has the DNA TGTGCCAGCAGCCGTCAGTCGGCGGGAGGCACAGATACGCAGTATTTT. The rearrangement joins TRBV4-1 to TRBJ2-3; 7 nucleotides line up with TRBD2. Germline values: CDR1 MGHRA, CDR2 YSYEKL. This CDR3 comprises 16 residues.

This clone was seen just once. In nucleotides, the CDR3 is TGCGCCAGCAGCTCGGGACAGGGGAGTGAAAAACTGTTTTTT. Its translation: CASSSGQGSEKLFF. This rearrangement joins TRBV5-1 to TRBJ1-4; TRBD1 matches at 10 bases. The ends lost 3 bases at V and 7 bases at J; junction bases unmatched: 3. Looked up from germline, CDR1 is SGHRS and CDR2 is YFSETQ. This CDR3 comprises 14 residues.

CDR3 coding DNA: TGTGCCAGCTCACCGAGGGAGCGCCTATCCTACAATGAGCAGTTCTTC. This translates into CASSPRERLSYNEQFF. V and J are TRBV18 and TRBJ2-1; D might be TRBD2 (5 bases). The CDR3 has 16 residues. Germline CDR1 is KGHSH and CDR2 is LQKENI. Trimming removed 3 bases from V and 1 base from J, with 13 bases in between.

V usage is TRBV19 and J usage is TRBJ2-3, with 11 nucleotides matching TRBD2. Trimming at V came to 2 bases and at J to 6 bases, leaving 4 bases not matched to a gene. Germline V gives CDR1 LNHDA, CDR2 SQIVND (reference sequence). The CDR3 runs 15 residues. The CDR3 nucleotides are TGTGCCAGTAGTATACCTAGCGGGAGGCTCGATACGCAGTATTTT. Residues: CASSIPSGRLDTQYF.

This clone appeared a single time. The chain uses TRBV18 and TRBJ2-4, with unresolved D. CDR3 length equals 15 residues. Germline values: CDR1 KGHSH, CDR2 LQKENI. The V and J ends lost 3 bases and 3 bases respectively, with 12 bases between them. The CDR3: CASSPFQISKNIQYF. CDR3 sequence (DNA): TGTGCCAGCTCACCGTTCCAAATCAGCAAAAACATTCAGTACTTC.

The rearrangement links TRBV5-1 to TRBJ1-2, with D perhaps TRBD1 (5 bases). V dropped 5 bases and J dropped 4 bases, with 12 bases sitting between them. Germline V gene data show CDR1 as SGHRS and CDR2 as YFSETQ. The CDR3 contains 13 residues. CDR3 nucleotide sequence: TGCGCCAGCAGTCCGGGACTGACCTATGGCTACACCTTC. Protein product: CASSPGLTYGYTF.

V usage is TRBV4-1 and J usage is TRBJ2-1; 8 nucleotides agree with TRBD2. Germline values: CDR1 MGHRA, CDR2 YSYEKL. Trimming took 4 bases from V and 3 from J; bases not matched to a gene: 8. This CDR3 region has 16 residues. This chain's CDR3 is CASSRGGLVFYNEQFF. CDR3 nucleotide sequence: TGCGCCAGCAGCCGGGGGGGACTAGTTTTCTACAATGAGCAGTTCTTC.

The chain joins TRBV2 to TRBJ2-3; D remains ambiguous. Trimming removed 7 bases from V and 0 bases from J, with 5 bases in between. CDR3 length: 12 residues. Germline CDR1 SNHLY, CDR2 FYNNEI. The CDR3 nucleotides are TGTGCCAGCACCTACAGCACAGATACGCAGTATTTT. Translated, it gives CASTYSTDTQYF.

The V and J genes are TRBV27 and TRBJ2-6; D remains ambiguous. This CDR3 contains 14 residues. Germline assignment: CDR1 MNHEY and CDR2 SMNVEV (reference sequence). The ends were cut back, 8 bases at V and 0 bases at J, with 8 bases in the middle. The CDR3 nucleotides read TGTGCCAGCTCGAGGTTCTCTGGGGCCAACGTCCTGACTTTC. Its translation: CASSRFSGANVLTF.

In this sample, this clone turned up a few times. The chain couples TRBV25-1 to TRBJ2-3; 7 positions match TRBD1. Germline assignment: CDR1 MGHDK and CDR2 SYGVNS. Trimming removed 8 bases from V and 5 bases from J; junction bases left unmatched: 13. The CDR3 totals 15 residues. The CDR3 nucleotides are TGTGCCAGCGGAGAGATCGGGACAGCCCAAGATACGCAGTATTTT. As protein: CASGEIGTAQDTQYF. The full variable domain, its missing parts supplied by reference TRBV25-1 and TRBJ2-3, is EADIYQTPRYLVIGTGKKITLECSQTMGHDKMYWYQQDPGMELHLIHYSYGVNSTEKGDLSSESTVSRIRTEHFPLTLESARPSHTSQYLCASGEIGTAQDTQYFGPGTRLTVL.

This clone occurred a few times. This chain joins TRBV19 and TRBJ1-2; a possible D gene is TRBD1 (5 bases). This CDR3 is built from 14 residues. V was cut by 8 bases and J by 4 bases, with 17 bases left in between. The germline gives CDR1 LNHDA, CDR2 SQIVND (reference sequence). CDR3 sequence (DNA): TGTGCCAGTCACGACGGGCAGGGAAGCTATGGCTACACCTTC. This translates into CASHDGQGSYGYTF. Full variable domain (outside the CDR3, taken from reference TRBV19 and TRBJ1-2): DGGITQSPKYLFRKEGQNVTLSCEQNLNHDAMYWYRQDPGQGLRLIYYSQIVNDFQKGDIAEGYSVSREKKESFPLTVTSAQKNPTAFYLCASHDGQGSYGYTFGSGTRLTVV.

V and J are TRBV7-9 and TRBJ1-4; possibly TRBD1 for D (6 bases). V shed 4 bases and J shed 14 bases, with 17 bases lying between them. The germline CDR1 and CDR2 sequences are SEHNR and FQNEAQ (reference sequence). CDR3 length equals 13 residues. The CDR3 sequence: CASSSNNPGQLFF. Written as DNA, the CDR3 is TGTGCCAGCAGCTCAAACAATCCCGGACAGCTGTTTTTT.

This rearrangement joins TRBV7-3 to TRBJ2-3; D might be TRBD1 (6 bases). This CDR3 is 14 amino acids long. V was shortened by 5 bases and J by 0 bases, with 9 bases between the two germline ends. Germline V CDR1 and CDR2: SGHTA, FQGTGA. The CDR3 sequence: CASSQGQSTDTQYF. The CDR3 coding sequence is TGTGCCAGCAGCCAGGGACAAAGCACAGATACGCAGTATTTT.

The gene calls are TRBV5-4 and TRBJ2-7, with a tentative D call TRBD1 (5 bases). The CDR3 sequence is 12 residues long. Deletions cut 4 bases from V and 6 bases from J, with 11 bases between. Germline CDR1 reads SGHNT; CDR2 reads YYREEE (reference sequence). The CDR3 sequence is CASSLQGPEQYF. CDR3 in DNA: TGTGCCAGCAGCCTTCAGGGCCCCGAGCAGTACTTC.

This chain links TRBV7-9 with TRBJ2-1, with TRBD2 identical over 10 bases. V lost 5 bases and J lost 4; bases outside the gene matches: 5. There are 15 residues in the CDR3. Looked up from germline, CDR1 is SEHNR and CDR2 is FQNEAQ (reference sequence). The CDR3 reads CASSPSGRGYNEQFF. The CDR3 DNA is TGTGCCAGCAGCCCTAGCGGGAGAGGATACAATGAGCAGTTCTTC.

The rearrangement links TRBV27 to TRBJ2-1, with D unresolved. The CDR3 runs 15 residues. Trimming cost V 3 bases and J 8 bases, with 17 bases left between them. Germline V gene lookup returns CDR1 MNHEY and CDR2 SMNVEV (reference sequence). The DNA of the CDR3 is TGTGCCAGCAGTTTTGCCTACCGAGGCCTCGATGAGCAGTTCTTC. This sequence encodes CASSFAYRGLDEQFF.

V usage is TRBV27 and J usage is TRBJ2-1, with D perhaps TRBD2 (5 bases). Germline assignment: CDR1 MNHEY and CDR2 SMNVEV (reference sequence). The CDR3 loop spans 15 amino acids. With 3 bases removed from V and 3 bases from J, the gap between germline ends came to 12 bases. The DNA of the CDR3 is TGTGCCAGCAGTTTGGCCCTAGCATACTACAATGAGCAGTTCTTC. It is translated as CASSLALAYYNEQFF.

The chain uses TRBV9 and TRBJ1-3; D unclear. CDR1 is SGDLS, CDR2 YYNGEE, per germline. The CDR3 is made up of 14 amino acids. The V end was cut by 3 bases, the J end by 0 bases, with 7 bases between. In DNA, the CDR3 is TGTGCCAGCAGCGAGACGGGCTCTGGAAACACCATATATTTT. The encoded protein is CASSETGSGNTIYF.

The chain is built from TRBV18 and TRBJ1-1; TRBD1 matches 9 bases. CDR3 length equals 13 residues. The V segment lost 5 bases and the J segment 5 bases; nucleotides outside the gene matches: 3. Germline-derived CDR1 and CDR2 are KGHSH and LQKENI. The CDR3 spells CASSLTGGTEAFF. CDR3 bases: TGTGCCAGCTCATTGACAGGGGGAACTGAAGCTTTCTTT.